This T cell receptor beta chain was recovered during a study of T cell changes during pregnancy in multiple sclerosis. The protocol was immunoSEQ multiplex PCR, while the TCRdb copy is restricted to in-frame clones and leaves out a portion. This table has some 100,000 clones, 94% appearing once. J gave up 8 bases and V 6 bases, and 12 bases lay outside the gene matches. Germline CDR1 and CDR2: MDHEN and SYDVKM. The CDR3 sequence is 15 residues long. Specimen: peripheral blood, collected before pregnancy. This sequence joins TRBV28 and TRBJ2-4; 8 bases match TRBD1. The receptor's source is a female donor with multiple sclerosis, enrolled in a pregnancy study. The CDR3 DNA reads as TGTGCCAGCAGCCCCGGGACAGGCCGTGGAGACATTCAGTACTTC. Protein: CASSPGTGRGDIQYF. The entire variable domain, with the rest obtained from reference TRBV28 and TRBJ2-4, is as follows: DVKVTQSSRYLVKRTGEKVFLECVQDMDHENMFWYRQDPGLGLRLIYFSYDVKMKEKGDIPEGYSVSREKKERFSLILESASTNQTSMYLCASSPGTGRGDIQYFGAGTRLSVL.